The next 27 T cell receptor beta chains were all read from a single sample in a study of cytomegalovirus exposure and HLA in healthy donors. PCR was performed using 60 Vbeta and 13 Jbeta primers. Method: immunoSEQ multiplex PCR; TCRdb's copy keeps in-frame clones and lacks some. The table has about 110,000 clones, roughly 69% seen once. The material sequenced was PBMCs. The receptor source for this set is a woman in her seventies in good health and CMV-seropositive.

V is TRBV4-2 and J is TRBJ1-2; tentative D call: TRBD1 (5 bases). V was shortened by 2 bases and J by 3 bases, with 13 bases between the two germline ends. The CDR3 extends over 15 amino acids. Looked up from germline, CDR1 is LGHNA and CDR2 is YNFKEQ. CDR3 region: CASSQTATEYYGYTF. CDR3 bases: TGTGCCAGCAGCCAAACGGCGACAGAATACTATGGCTACACCTTC.

The chain joins TRBV7-6 to TRBJ2-5, with D unresolved. The CDR3 is 13 residues long. V gave up 1 base and J gave up 5 bases, with 8 bases separating them. Germline V gives CDR1 SGHVS, CDR2 FNYEAQ. The CDR3 nucleotides are TGTGCCAGCAGCTTAGGGCAAGTCGAGACCCAGTACTTC. It is translated as CASSLGQVETQYF.

The chain uses TRBV6-1 and TRBJ2-5; perhaps TRBD2 as D (7 bases). V lost 9 bases and J lost 1, with 18 bases in between. The CDR3 is 15 amino acids. Germline V gives CDR1 MNHNS, CDR2 SASEGT. In DNA form, the CDR3 reads TGTGCCAGTCTCGAGGGGGGGTTGCTCCAAGAGACCCAGTACTTC. Amino acids: CASLEGGLLQETQYF.

The rearrangement uses TRBV7-2 and TRBJ1-6; no reliable D call. The CDR3 is 13 residues long. Trimming removed 4 bases from V and 6 bases from J, with 7 bases in between. Per the germline V gene, CDR1 is SGHTA and CDR2 is FQGNSA. As DNA, the CDR3 is TGTGCCAGCAGCTACACGGGTAATTCACCCCTCCACTTT. This encodes CASSYTGNSPLHF. Full variable domain (missing parts from reference TRBV7-2 and TRBJ1-6): GAGVSQSPSNKVTEKGKDVELRCDPISGHTALYWYRQSLGQGLEFLIYFQGNSAPDKSGLPSDRFSAERTGGSVSTLTIQRTQQEDSAVYLCASSYTGNSPLHFGNGTRLTVT.

The chain has TRBV5-6 and TRBJ1-2; possible D gene TRBD1, 5 bases. This CDR3 is built from 16 residues. The V and J ends lost 4 bases and 4 bases respectively, with 20 bases between them. CDR1 SGHDT and CDR2 YYEEEE come from the germline V gene. The CDR3 nucleotides are TGTGCCAGCAGCCAAGGACGGCCCGGGGGGTTCTATGGCTACACCTTC. Protein sequence: CASSQGRPGGFYGYTF. Drawing the rest from reference TRBV5-6 and TRBJ1-2, the complete variable domain is DAGVTQSPTHLIKTRGQQVTLRCSPKSGHDTVSWYQQALGQGPQFIFQYYEEEERQRGNFPDRFSGHQFPNYSSELNVNALLLGDSALYLCASSQGRPGGFYGYTFGSGTRLTVV.

The gene calls are TRBV6-6 and TRBJ2-7, with D possibly matching TRBD1 (6 bases). Germline lookup yields CDR1 MNHNY and CDR2 SVGAGI (reference sequence). The CDR3 sequence is 16 residues long. Trimming shortened V by 4 bases and J by 5 bases, and 21 bases separated the two germline ends. The CDR3 DNA is TGTGCCAGCAGTTCGACACCTATTCTACAGGGAAACGAGCAGTACTTC. Translation gives CASSSTPILQGNEQYF.

This rearrangement joins TRBV14 to TRBJ2-3; D may be TRBD1 (6 bases). The V end was cut by 3 bases, the J end by 6 bases, with 16 bases between. Germline loops: CDR1 SGHDN, CDR2 FVKESK. The CDR3 is 15 residues long. CDR3 in amino acids: CASSQRQVVWDTQYF. As DNA, the CDR3 is TGTGCCAGCAGCCAGAGACAGGTAGTGTGGGATACGCAGTATTTT.

The rearrangement joins TRBV7-9 to TRBJ1-2; a possible D gene is TRBD1 (6 bases). Germline values: CDR1 SEHNR, CDR2 FQNEAQ (reference sequence). The ends were cut back, 2 bases at V and 2 bases at J, with 15 bases in the middle. The CDR3 is made up of 16 amino acids. CDR3 bases: TGTGCCAGCAGCTTACCCGGGGGGGCCGAGAACTATGGCTACACCTTC. Translation gives CASSLPGGAENYGYTF.

V usage is TRBV6-5 and J usage is TRBJ2-7; TRBD2 agrees at 8 bases. After removal of 6 bases from V and 7 bases from J, the junction contained 11 bases not matched to a gene. The CDR3 runs to 14 residues. CDR1 MNHEY and CDR2 SVGAGI come from the germline V gene. The CDR3 reads CASRPPGGVAEQYF. Written as DNA, the CDR3 is TGTGCCAGCAGGCCCCCCGGGGGGGTAGCGGAGCAGTACTTC.

The genes are TRBV10-3 and TRBJ1-2, with D uncertain. Deletions cut 0 bases from V and 0 bases from J, with 8 bases between. The CDR3 sequence is 15 residues long. CDR1 and CDR2 from the germline V gene are ENHRY and SYGVKD. CDR3 DNA: TGTGCCATCAGTGAGTCCCAGGCCGCTAACTATGGCTACACCTTC. Translated, it gives CAISESQAANYGYTF.

J is TRBJ2-3 and V is TRBV13, with 13 nucleotides matching TRBD2. Germline loops: CDR1 PRHDT, CDR2 FYEKMQ (reference sequence). V was clipped by 5 bases and J by 2 bases; unmatched bases: 4. The CDR3 totals 16 residues. The CDR3: CASSETSGGPTDTQYF. The CDR3 DNA reads TGTGCCAGCAGCGAGACTAGCGGGGGGCCCACAGATACGCAGTATTTT.

This chain links TRBV30 with TRBJ1-1; 8 positions agree with TRBD1. The CDR3 has 13 residues. With V trimmed by 3 bases and J by 5 bases, 5 bases remained unmatched. Germline assignment: CDR1 GTSNPN and CDR2 SVGIG (reference sequence). The CDR3 DNA sequence: TGTGCCTGGAGGAGACAGGGGATAACTGAAGCTTTCTTT. Translation gives CAWRRQGITEAFF. The entire variable domain, with the rest obtained from reference TRBV30 and TRBJ1-1, is as follows: SQTIHQWPATLVQPVGSPLSLECTVEGTSNPNLYWYRQAAGRGLQLLFYSVGIGQISSEVPQNLSASRPQDRQFILSSKKLLLSDSGFYLCAWRRQGITEAFFGQGTRLTVV.

The chain has TRBV10-3 and TRBJ2-2, with a weak D call TRBD2 (7 bases). This CDR3 contains 15 residues. CDR1 is ENHRY, CDR2 SYGVKD, per germline. Trimming shortened V by 4 bases and J by 4 bases, and 13 bases separated the two germline ends. CDR3 DNA: TGTGCCATCAGTGTAGGGGGGGCGACCACCGGGGAGCTGTTTTTT. Translation gives CAISVGGATTGELFF.

This chain links TRBV27 with TRBJ2-1; 16 positions agree with TRBD2. Germline CDR1 is MNHEY and CDR2 is SMNVEV (reference sequence). This CDR3 contains 16 residues. The trim removed 1 base at V and 10 bases at J, leaving 4 bases unmatched. The CDR3: CASSLLGLAGGLEQFF. The CDR3 DNA reads as TGTGCCAGCAGTTTATTGGGACTAGCGGGGGGGCTAGAGCAGTTCTTC.

This chain joins TRBV19 and TRBJ2-5, with 8 bases aligning to TRBD2. Germline V gene lookup returns CDR1 LNHDA and CDR2 SQIVND (reference sequence). V shed 3 bases and J 5 bases; nucleotides not matched to a gene: 14. The CDR3 is 17 residues long. CDR3 protein: CASSMGGSRGAGETQYF. DNA of the CDR3: TGTGCCAGTAGTATGGGTGGCTCGCGGGGGGCCGGGGAGACCCAGTACTTC.

This clone came up a few times. The V and J genes are TRBV29-1 and TRBJ1-2; a possible D gene is TRBD1 (5 bases). Germline values: CDR1 SQVTM, CDR2 ANQGSEA. The CDR3 sequence is 11 residues long. V lost 4 bases to trimming and J lost 10 bases, with 13 bases between them. The CDR3 DNA is TGCAGCGTTGGGGGGACTCTTTCCTACACCTTC. Residues: CSVGGTLSYTF.

This clone was seen once. The chain couples TRBV2 to TRBJ2-5; 16 nucleotides align to TRBD2. The CDR3 covers 17 residues. After removal of 6 bases from V and 5 bases from J, the junction contained 9 bases not matched to a gene. Germline CDR1 and CDR2: SNHLY and FYNNEI. Here the CDR3 DNA reads TGTGCCAGCAGGATAGGGACTAGCGGGGGGGCCGGGGAGACCCAGTACTTC. It specifies CASRIGTSGGAGETQYF.

The chain joins TRBV4-3 to TRBJ2-1, with D hard to call. V lost 3 bases and J lost 2, with 17 bases in between. CDR1 and CDR2 from the germline V gene are LGHNA and YSLEER. This CDR3 contains 17 residues. The CDR3 protein is CASSQEPQRGTYNEQFF. For the CDR3, the DNA is TGCGCCAGCAGCCAGGAACCTCAGAGAGGCACCTACAATGAGCAGTTCTTC.

The rearrangement joins TRBV5-8 to TRBJ2-3; 13 nucleotides match TRBD2. Germline-derived CDR1 and CDR2 are SGHTS and YDEGEE. This CDR3 comprises 19 residues. V lost 0 bases, J lost 0 bases, and 7 bases stayed unmatched. CDR3 amino acids: CASSLAPGLAGSSTDTQYF. CDR3 sequence (DNA): TGTGCCAGCAGCTTGGCCCCGGGACTAGCGGGGTCTAGCACAGATACGCAGTATTTT.

This chain links TRBV6-4 with TRBJ1-2; TRBD1 agrees at 9 bases. Looked up from germline, CDR1 is MRHNA and CDR2 is SNTAGT. The CDR3 covers 14 residues. Losses at the gene ends were 6 bases for V and 5 bases for J; bases not matched to a gene: 7. CDR3 nucleotides: TGTGCCAGCAGCCCGGGACAGGGAAGATATGGCTACACCTTC. The encoded protein is CASSPGQGRYGYTF.

The V gene is TRBV7-8, the J gene TRBJ2-6; D unresolved. The CDR3 consists of 15 residues. V lost 5 bases, J lost 0 bases, and 8 bases lay in between. Germline V gives CDR1 SGHVS, CDR2 FQNEAQ. The chain's CDR3 is CASSQQSSGANVLTF. DNA for the CDR3: TGTGCCAGCAGCCAACAGAGCTCTGGGGCCAACGTCCTGACTTTC.

The chain has TRBV30 and TRBJ1-1, with TRBD1 as a possible D gene (6 bases). Trimming left V 3 bases short and J 5 bases short, with 13 bases between. Germline lookup yields CDR1 GTSNPN and CDR2 SVGIG (reference sequence). The CDR3 spans 13 residues. The CDR3 region is CAWRGQVGTEAFF. DNA of the CDR3: TGTGCCTGGAGGGGACAAGTGGGGACTGAAGCTTTCTTT.

V gene TRBV5-1 combines with J gene TRBJ1-4, with D perhaps TRBD1 (5 bases). The CDR3 contains 21 residues. The germline V gene has CDR1 SGHRS and CDR2 YFSETQ. V was trimmed by 2 bases and J by 7 bases, leaving 33 bases between them. CDR3 bases: TGCGCCAGCAGCTTATCGCCCTTAGGTCAGGGCGGACAAGCGGGTGGTGAAAAACTGTTTTTT. Its protein product is CASSLSPLGQGGQAGGEKLFF. The full variable domain, completed using reference TRBV5-1 and TRBJ1-4, is KAGVTQTPRYLIKTRGQQVTLSCSPISGHRSVSWYQQTPGQGLQFLFEYFSETQRNKGNFPGRFSGRQFSNSRSEMNVSTLELGDSALYLCASSLSPLGQGGQAGGEKLFFGSGTQLSVL.

CDR3 sequence (DNA): TGTGCCAGCAGCGGATGGGGAGCATTAGGGACTGAAGCTTTCTTT. Amino acid sequence: CASSGWGALGTEAFF. The chain carries TRBV7-8 and TRBJ1-1; D call uncertain. The V end lost 5 bases, the J end lost 5 bases, and 18 bases lay between the germline ends. The germline V gene encodes CDR1 SGHVS and CDR2 FQNEAQ. The CDR3 consists of 15 residues.

This chain uses TRBV9 with TRBJ1-2; TRBD1 agrees at 8 bases. V lost 2 bases and J lost 7; bases outside the gene matches: 4. The CDR3 contains 13 residues. Per germline, CDR1 SGDLS and CDR2 YYNGEE. The CDR3 protein is CASSVGTGSGYTF. The CDR3 DNA reads TGTGCCAGCAGCGTTGGGACAGGCTCTGGCTACACCTTC.

The chain joins TRBV29-1 to TRBJ2-1; 9 bases are shared with TRBD2. CDR1 and CDR2 (germline): SQVTM, ANQGSEA. The CDR3 spans 13 residues. J gave up 5 bases and V 8 bases, and 7 bases lay outside the gene matches. In DNA, the CDR3 is TGCAGCATTCCAGCGGGGGGCAACAATGAGCAGTTCTTC. It specifies CSIPAGGNNEQFF.

The chain couples TRBV29-1 to TRBJ2-1; 9 bases are a match to TRBD2. With 6 bases clipped from V and 7 bases from J, the junction kept 10 bases outside the gene matches. CDR1 and CDR2 (germline): SQVTM, ANQGSEA. This CDR3 is built from 14 residues. The CDR3: CSVTRGGGVNEQFF. In DNA form, the CDR3 reads TGCAGCGTGACTAGAGGCGGGGGGGTTAATGAGCAGTTCTTC.